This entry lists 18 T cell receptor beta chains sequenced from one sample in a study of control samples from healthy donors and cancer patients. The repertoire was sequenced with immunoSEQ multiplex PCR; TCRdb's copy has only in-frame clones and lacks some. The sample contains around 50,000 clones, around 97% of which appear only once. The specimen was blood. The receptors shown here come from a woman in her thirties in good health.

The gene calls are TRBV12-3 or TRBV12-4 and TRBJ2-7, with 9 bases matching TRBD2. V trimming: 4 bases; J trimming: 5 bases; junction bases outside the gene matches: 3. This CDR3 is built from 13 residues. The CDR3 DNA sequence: TGTGCCAGCAGTTCGGCTAGCGGGAACGAGCAGTACTTC. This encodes CASSSASGNEQYF.

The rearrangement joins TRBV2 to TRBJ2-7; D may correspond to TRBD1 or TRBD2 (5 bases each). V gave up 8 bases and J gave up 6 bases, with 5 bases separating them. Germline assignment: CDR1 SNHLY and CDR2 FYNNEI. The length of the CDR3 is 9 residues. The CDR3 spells CASGGEQYF. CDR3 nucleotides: TGTGCCAGCGGGGGCGAGCAGTACTTC.

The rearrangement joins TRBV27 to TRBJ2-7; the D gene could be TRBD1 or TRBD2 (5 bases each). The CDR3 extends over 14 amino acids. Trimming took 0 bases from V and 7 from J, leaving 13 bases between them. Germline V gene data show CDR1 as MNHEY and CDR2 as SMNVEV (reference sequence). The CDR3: CASSLSGAAREQYF. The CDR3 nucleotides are TGTGCCAGCAGTTTATCCGGGGCAGCCCGGGAGCAGTACTTC.

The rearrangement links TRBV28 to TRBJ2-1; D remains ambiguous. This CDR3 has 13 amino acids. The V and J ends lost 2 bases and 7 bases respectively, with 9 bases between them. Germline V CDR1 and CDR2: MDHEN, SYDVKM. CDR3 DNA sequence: TGTGCCAGCAGTTTACGCGGATTAAATGAGCAGTTCTTC. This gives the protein CASSLRGLNEQFF.

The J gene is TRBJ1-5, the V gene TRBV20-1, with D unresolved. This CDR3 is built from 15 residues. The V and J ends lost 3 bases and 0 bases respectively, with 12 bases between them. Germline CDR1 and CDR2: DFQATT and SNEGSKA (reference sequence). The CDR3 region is CSASGVPGSNQPQHF. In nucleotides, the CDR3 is TGCAGTGCTAGTGGTGTCCCGGGTAGCAATCAGCCCCAGCATTTT.

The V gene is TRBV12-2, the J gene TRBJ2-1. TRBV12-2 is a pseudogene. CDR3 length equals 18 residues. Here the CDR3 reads CASRFGPPPGEVHNEQFF. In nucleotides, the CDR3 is TGTGCAAGTCGCTTCGGACCTCCCCCGGGCGAGGTCCACAATGAGCAGTTCTTC.

The CDR3 nucleotides are TGTGCCAGCAGTTATGGACACACCTACGAGCAGTACTTC. Protein: CASSYGHTYEQYF. The chain carries TRBV7-9 and TRBJ2-7, with D possibly being TRBD1 (5 bases). Germline V lookup: CDR1 SEHNR, CDR2 FQNEAQ (reference sequence). Trimming left V 6 bases short and J 2 bases short, with 11 bases between. CDR3 size: 13 residues. Looking up the rest from reference TRBV7-9 and TRBJ2-7 gives the full variable domain: DTGVSQNPRHKITKRGQNVTFRCDPISEHNRLYWYRQTLGQGPEFLTYFQNEAQLEKSRLLSDRFSAERPKGSFSTLEIQRTEQGDSAMYLCASSYGHTYEQYFGPGTRLTVT.

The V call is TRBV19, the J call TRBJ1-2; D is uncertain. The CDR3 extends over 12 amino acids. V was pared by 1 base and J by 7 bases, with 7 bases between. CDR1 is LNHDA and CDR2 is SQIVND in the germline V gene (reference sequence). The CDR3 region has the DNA TGTGCCAGTAGTATAGGAGGGAGTGGCTACACCTTC. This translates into CASSIGGSGYTF.

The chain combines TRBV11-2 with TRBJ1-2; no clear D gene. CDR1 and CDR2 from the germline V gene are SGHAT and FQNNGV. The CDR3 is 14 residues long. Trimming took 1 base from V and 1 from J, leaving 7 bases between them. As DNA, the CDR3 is TGTGCCAGCAGCTTAGTAAGGTTTAACTATGGCTACACCTTC. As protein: CASSLVRFNYGYTF.

The CDR3 is CASSYSGFGGYTF. CDR3 nucleotides: TGTGCCAGCAGTTACTCAGGTTTCGGTGGCTACACCTTC. The rearrangement uses TRBV6-5 and TRBJ1-2; the D is unclear. From germline, CDR1 is MNHEY and CDR2 SVGAGI. This CDR3 region has 13 residues. The V end was cut by 0 bases, the J end by 7 bases, with 9 bases between.

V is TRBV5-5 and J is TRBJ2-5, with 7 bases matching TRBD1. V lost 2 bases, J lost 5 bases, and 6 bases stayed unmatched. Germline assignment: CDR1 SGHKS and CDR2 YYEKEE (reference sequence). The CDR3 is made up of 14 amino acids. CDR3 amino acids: CASSLGTAAETQYF. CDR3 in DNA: TGTGCCAGCAGCTTAGGGACAGCCGCGGAGACCCAGTACTTC.

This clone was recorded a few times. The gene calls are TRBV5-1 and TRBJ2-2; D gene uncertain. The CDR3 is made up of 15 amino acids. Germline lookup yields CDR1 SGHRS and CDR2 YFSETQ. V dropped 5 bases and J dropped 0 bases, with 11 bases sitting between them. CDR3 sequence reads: CASRVSTANTGELFF. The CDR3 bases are TGCGCCAGCAGAGTAAGCACCGCGAACACCGGGGAGCTGTTTTTT.

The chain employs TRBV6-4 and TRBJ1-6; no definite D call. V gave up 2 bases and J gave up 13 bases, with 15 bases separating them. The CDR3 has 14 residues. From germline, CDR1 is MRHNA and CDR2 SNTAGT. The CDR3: CASSDQDGSSPLHF. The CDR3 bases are TGTGCCAGCAGTGACCAGGACGGAAGTTCGCCCCTCCACTTT.

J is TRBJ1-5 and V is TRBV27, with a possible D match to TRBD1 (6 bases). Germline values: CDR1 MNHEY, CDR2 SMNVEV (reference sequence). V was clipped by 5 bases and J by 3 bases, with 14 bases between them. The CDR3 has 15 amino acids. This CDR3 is CASSPTGLNNQPQHF. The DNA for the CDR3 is TGTGCCAGCAGTCCTACAGGGTTAAACAATCAGCCCCAGCATTTT.

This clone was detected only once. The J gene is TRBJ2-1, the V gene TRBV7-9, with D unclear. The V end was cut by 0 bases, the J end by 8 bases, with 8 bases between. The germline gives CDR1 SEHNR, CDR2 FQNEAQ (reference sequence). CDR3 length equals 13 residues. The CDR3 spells CASSLAGLHEQFF. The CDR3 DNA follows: TGTGCCAGCAGCTTAGCGGGTCTGCATGAGCAGTTCTTC.

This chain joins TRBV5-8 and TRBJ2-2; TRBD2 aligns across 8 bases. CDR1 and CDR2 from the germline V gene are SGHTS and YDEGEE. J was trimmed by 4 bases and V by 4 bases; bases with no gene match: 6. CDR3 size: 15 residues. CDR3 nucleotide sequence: TGTGCCAGCAGCCCGACTAGCGTAGGCACCGGGGAGCTGTTTTTT. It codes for CASSPTSVGTGELFF.

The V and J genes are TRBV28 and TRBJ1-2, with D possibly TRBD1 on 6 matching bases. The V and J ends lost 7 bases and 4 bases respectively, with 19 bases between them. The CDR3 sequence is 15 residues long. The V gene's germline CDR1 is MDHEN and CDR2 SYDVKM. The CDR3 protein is CASTPEPDSLYGYTF. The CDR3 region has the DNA TGTGCCAGCACCCCTGAGCCGGACAGCCTCTATGGCTACACCTTC.

The CDR3 loop reads CASSQDWGGGTYEQYF. The DNA of the CDR3 is TGTGCCAGCAGCCAAGATTGGGGGGGAGGGACCTACGAGCAGTACTTC. The chain couples TRBV4-2 to TRBJ2-7, with 7 bases lining up with TRBD2. The CDR3 extends over 16 amino acids. Germline trimming cut 0 bases from V and 2 bases from J; bases unmatched to any gene: 7. Germline V gene sequence: CDR1 LGHNA, CDR2 YNFKEQ.